This T cell receptor (beta chain) was captured by sequencing in a study of regulatory T cells in long-lasting Graves disease (dated by TCRdb to about 2021). The study in broad terms: Antithyroid drugs had been taken for less than 3 months by newly diagnosed Graves' disease patients. A total of some 35 samples underwent TCR sequencing: about 13 from persistent and around 20 from newly diagnosed Graves' disease patients. The study was registered as a clinical trial and conducted in China. Peripheral blood TCR sequencing and RNA sequencing compared persistent Graves' disease patients with newly diagnosed Graves' disease patients. Results and caveats for the whole study, not just this receptor: Preferential use of TRBV28, TRBJ1-2 and TRBJ2-5 was observed in persistent disease, whereas TRBV20-1 and TRBJ2-1 were favored in newly diagnosed disease. The authors noted that the small sample size was a limitation that may lower accuracy. Lower TCR Shannon entropy and fewer highly expanded clones were observed in persistent Graves' disease patients than in newly diagnosed patients, which suggested clonal expansion. Because the primary lesion, thyroid tissue, could not be accessed, the study looked at peripheral blood alone. Persistent patients shared more public clonotypes among themselves (around 2,700) than newly diagnosed patients did (approximately 970). Sequencing and analysis were restricted to the TCR beta chain.

The protocol used for the library was multiplex PCR. Data came from an Illumina HiSeq 4000. CDR3 regions were amplified by Arm-PCR with iRepertoire HTBI primers to construct TCR beta libraries. Before sequencing, the PCR products underwent gel purification. As for how the authors treated the data: Gene usage analysis of CDR3 amino acid clonotypes relied on the roughly 60 TRBV and around 14 TRBJ segments identified across samples. COPE and FqMerger were used to merge the filtered high-quality paired reads into contigs. BLAST was used to align contigs to the IMGT TRBV, TRBD and TRBJ reference genes, and CDR3 was defined following IMGT. Highly expanded clones were defined as clonotypes with a frequency above 0.1%. Shannon entropy served as the measure of repertoire diversity, while the Gini coefficient captured V-J evenness. A clonotype found in more than one individual was treated as public. Clones were called with MiXCR by TCRdb after fastp trimmed the public reads at Q25, and only in-frame beta chains were retained. Each entry is one CDR3 protein sequence, shown with its most common DNA and genes. The V and J calls shown here were made by TCRdb, not taken from the authors' results. The sample table holds over 200,000 distinct CDR3 sequences, of which about a sixth were seen once. The ten largest clones take up roughly 23% of the sample.

This clonotype was seen many times. Its specific antigen is unknown. No per-base quality is available; no much larger clone lies one base away. Trimming takes 5 bases from V and 2 bases from J, and the germline ends sit 10 bases apart. The CDR3 measures 13 amino acids from cysteine to phenylalanine. The read is trimmed to its CDR3 DNA, 39 bases read in frame from base 1. The time point label corresponds to: newly diagnosed GD, antithyroid drugs for less than 3 months. For both TCR sequencing and RNA sequencing, RNA was extracted from PBMCs using TRIzol. Graves' disease was diagnosed according to American Thyroid Association guidelines. Patients for the study were recruited at an endocrinology department in Xi'an, China. From each patient, about 8.9 milliliters of peripheral blood was collected into an EDTA anticoagulant tube. Ficoll Paque Plus density gradient separation was used to isolate PBMCs, and no further T cell sorting was performed. An Agilent 2100 Bioanalyzer and agarose gel were used to check RNA quality, and a NanoDrop 2000 was used to measure RNA concentration.

This clonotype was obtained from a female donor with Graves disease. The sequencing here drew on peripheral blood mononuclear cells (PBMCs), taken at new diagnosis, from a patient treated with antithyroid drugs. The chain is made from TRBV12-3 or TRBV12-4 and TRBJ2-7; the D gene lacks a confident call. CDR3 loop: CASSPTTTYEQYF. The DNA sequence is given as TGTGCCAGCAGTCCAACTACCACCTACGAGCAGTACTTC.